A selection of T cell receptor beta chains follows, all from one sample in a study of cytomegalovirus exposure and HLA in healthy donors. Profiling relied on immunoSEQ multiplex PCR, and the TCRdb table lists in-frame clones only, not all of them. The sample yields more than 150,000 clones, roughly 80% seen once. Source material: PBMCs. Every receptor here comes from a woman aged 30 to 39 in good health and CMV-seropositive. The CDR3 runs from the conserved cysteine through the conserved F or W. D genes are given only for firm matches. Expanded clones get a size class; other rows say once, few or many, or leave the size out.

d_call	clone_size	cdr3_length	j_call	v_call	cdr3_nt	cdr3_aa
TRBD1	once	15	TRBJ1-3	TRBV5-4	TGTGCCAGCAGCGGACAGGGGGCTAGTGGAAACACCATATATTTT	CASSGQGASGNTIYF
NA	NA	15	TRBJ2-1	TRBV19	TGTGCCACCCGGGGTACAGGGACGACCCGGAATGAGCAGTTCTTC	CATRGTGTTRNEQFF
TRBD1	NA	19	TRBJ2-7	TRBV27	TGTGCCAGCACCTTTTCGGGAGTACAGGGACAGGGGGTAAGACACGAGCAGTACTTC	CASTFSGVQGQGVRHEQYF
NA	NA	12	TRBJ1-2	TRBV9	TGTGCCAGCAGTTTTCTAAACTATGGCTACACCTTC	CASSFLNYGYTF
TRBD2	NA	18	TRBJ2-3	TRBV18	TGTGCCAGCTCACCAAAAAATATAGCGGGAGGAGCCACAGATACGCAGTATTTT	CASSPKNIAGGATDTQYF
TRBD2	few	17	TRBJ2-3	TRBV9	TGTGCCAGCAGCGTAGAGCCTAGCGGAAGACCTACAGATACGCAGTATTTT	CASSVEPSGRPTDTQYF
NA	once	13	TRBJ1-1	TRBV6-4	TGTGCCAGCAGTGACCTTCGGGGGGTGGGGACTTTCTTT	CASSDLRGVGTFF
NA	NA	13	TRBJ2-1	TRBV19	TGTGCCAGTAGTAGCGGGTTCCACAATGAGCAGTTCTTC	CASSSGFHNEQFF
TRBD1	NA	15	TRBJ2-7	TRBV5-4	TGTGCCAGCAGCTCCGCTATGACAGGGACCTACGAGCAGTACTTC	CASSSAMTGTYEQYF
NA	NA	17	TRBJ2-6	TRBV7-8	TGTGCCAGCAGCTTACTGGTTAGACACTCTGGGGCCAACGTCCTGACTTTC	CASSLLVRHSGANVLTF
TRBD1	NA	12	TRBJ2-1	TRBV28	TGTGCCAGCAGTTCCAGACAGGGTGAGCAGTTCTTC	CASSSRQGEQFF
TRBD2	NA	17	TRBJ2-1	TRBV12-5	TGTGCTAGTGGTTTGGCCCCACTAGCGGGGGGTTACCATGAGCAGTTCTTC	CASGLAPLAGGYHEQFF
TRBD2	NA	14	TRBJ2-7	TRBV13	TGTGCCAGCAGCCGCCGGGAGGGAGGCAACGAGCAGTACTTC	CASSRREGGNEQYF
NA	NA	12	TRBJ2-1	TRBV6-1	TGTGCCAGCAGAGACTCTCTCAATGAGCAGTTCTTC	CASRDSLNEQFF
TRBD2	NA	16	TRBJ2-2	TRBV2	TGTGCCAGCAGTGAAGCTAGCGGGAGGCACACCGGGGAGCTGTTTTTT	CASSEASGRHTGELFF
NA	NA	15	TRBJ2-5	TRBV6-1	TGTGCCAGCAGTGGGGGGGACAGTTCAGTGGAGACCCAGTACTTC	CASSGGDSSVETQYF
NA	once	15	TRBJ2-2	TRBV18	TGTGCCAGCTCCCTTGGCGGGGTCCAGACCGGGGAGCTGTTTTTT	CASSLGGVQTGELFF
NA	NA	15	TRBJ1-2	TRBV19	TGTGCCAGTAGTATCTCCTTACAGAGATCCTATGGCTACACCTTC	CASSISLQRSYGYTF
NA	once	12	TRBJ1-1	TRBV6-1	TGTGCCAGCAGTGAAGCGCGGACTGAAGCTTTCTTT	CASSEARTEAFF
NA	NA	11	TRBJ2-7	TRBV5-1	TGCGCCAGCAGCTCAATCTACGAGCAGTACTTC	CASSSIYEQYF
NA	once	13	TRBJ1-5	TRBV5-8	TGTGCCAGCACGCCACAGGGTTATCAGCCCCAGCATTTT	CASTPQGYQPQHF
NA	NA	15	TRBJ2-6	TRBV5-1	TGCGCCAGCAGCTTGGGGGGGGCTGGGGCCAACGTCCTGACTTTC	CASSLGGAGANVLTF
NA	NA	16	TRBJ2-7	TRBV7-9	TGTGCCAGCAGCCGCCCAACCGGACAGTCGGGCTACGAGCAGTACTTC	CASSRPTGQSGYEQYF
NA	NA	17	TRBJ2-5	TRBV18	TGTGCCAGCTCACCTTCTTTCATCGGGAGCTGGCAAGAGACCCAGTACTTC	CASSPSFIGSWQETQYF